These T cell receptor beta chains were read from a single sample in a study of T-cell reconstitution after alpha-beta-depleted transplantation in children. From the PCR reads, TCRdb called clonotypes with MiXCR, one entry per CDR3 protein. Here the sample spans approximately 270,000 distinct CDR3 sequences, more than 9% being singletons. The specimen comprised PBMCs from the stem cell graft donor, sampled from the stem cell graft. Receptor source: a human donor who donated a stem cell graft to a child with SCID. Both conserved end residues are part of each CDR3. D genes are given only for firm matches. Size values are once, few and many counts, or a class for expanded clones, and some rows have none.

>TRBV5-1|TRBJ2-7|few|TRBD1
CASSLRGTGTGFFYEQYF
TGCGCCAGCAGCTTACGGGGAACCGGGACAGGTTTTTTCTACGAGCAGTACTTC
>TRBV20-1|TRBJ2-3|many|.
CSALYGDTQYF
TGCAGTGCCCTTTATGGAGATACGCAGTATTTT
>TRBV20-1|TRBJ1-2|many|.
CSARIQGDYGYTF
TGCAGTGCTAGAATTCAGGGAGACTATGGCTACACCTTC
>TRBV5-6|TRBJ2-3|.|TRBD2
CASSLGLAVTSTDTQYF
TGTGCCAGCAGCCTGGGACTAGCGGTTACTAGCACAGATACGCAGTATTTT
>TRBV27|TRBJ1-5|.|.
CASSLSPGRQPQHF
TGTGCCAGCAGTTTATCTCCAGGTCGCCAGCCCCAGCATTTT
>TRBV29-1|TRBJ2-3|few|.
CSVEGRISTDTQYF
TGCAGCGTTGAAGGACGAATTAGCACAGATACGCAGTATTTT
>TRBV7-2|TRBJ1-6|few|TRBD1
CASSFGTGINSPLHF
TGTGCCAGCAGCTTCGGGACAGGGATCAATTCACCCCTCCACTTT
>TRBV3-1|TRBJ1-2|.|.
CASSQDGAYGYTF
TGTGCCAGCAGCCAAGACGGGGCTTATGGCTACACCTTC
>TRBV11-2|TRBJ2-1|few|TRBD1
CASSRGQGAENEQFF
TGTGCCAGCAGCCGAGGGCAGGGGGCGGAGAATGAGCAGTTCTTC
>TRBV9|TRBJ1-3|many|.
CASSVGDSGNTIYF
TGTGCCAGCAGCGTAGGCGACTCTGGAAACACCATATATTTT
>TRBV6-2/TRBV6-3|TRBJ2-7|many|.
CASSYRGEQYF
TGTGCCAGCAGTTACAGGGGCGAGCAGTACTTC
>TRBV3-1|TRBJ1-6|many|TRBD1
CASSQDKRVTGRGNSPLHF
TGTGCCAGCAGCCAAGACAAAAGAGTGACAGGGCGGGGGAATTCACCCCTCCACTTT
>TRBV5-1|TRBJ2-5|few|.
CASSPWAGNQETQYF
TGCGCCAGCAGCCCTTGGGCGGGGAACCAAGAGACCCAGTACTTC
>TRBV4-1|TRBJ2-2|many|.
CASSPAGGVSGELFF
TGCGCCAGCAGCCCAGCGGGCGGGGTCTCCGGGGAGCTGTTTTTT
>TRBV11-1|TRBJ2-7|few|.
CASSLERQPLWQYF
TGTGCCAGCAGCTTAGAGCGTCAGCCCCTATGGCAGTACTTC
>TRBV6-5|TRBJ2-7|.|.
CASSYTQTSDEQYF
TGTGCCAGCAGTTATACACAGACCTCTGACGAGCAGTACTTC
>TRBV20-1|TRBJ2-5|.|.
CSAKNRTDFVKTQYF
TGCAGTGCCAAAAACAGGACTGACTTTGTGAAGACCCAGTACTTC
>TRBV29-1|TRBJ2-7|.|.
CSVVGAHEQYF
TGCAGCGTTGTGGGGGCTCACGAGCAGTACTTC
>TRBV12-3/TRBV12-4|TRBJ2-3|few|.
CASSLAGAQYF
TGTGCCAGCAGTTTGGCTGGAGCGCAGTATTTT
>TRBV7-9|TRBJ1-1|.|.
CASSLVGGSDTEAFF
TGTGCCAGCAGCTTAGTGGGAGGGTCGGACACTGAAGCTTTCTTT
>TRBV4-1|TRBJ2-2|.|.
CASSQDFPGYTGELFF
TGCGCCAGCAGCCAAGATTTTCCGGGGTACACCGGGGAGCTGTTTTTT
>TRBV12-3/TRBV12-4|TRBJ1-5|few|TRBD1
CASSQTGGGQPQHF
TGTGCCAGCAGCCAAACAGGGGGCGGTCAGCCCCAGCATTTT
>TRBV2|TRBJ2-3|few|TRBD1
CASSDTGDARDTQYF
TGTGCCAGCAGTGATACAGGGGATGCACGAGATACGCAGTATTTT
>TRBV7-9|TRBJ1-4|few|TRBD1
CASDGQGGDEKLFF
TGTGCCAGCGATGGACAGGGAGGGGATGAAAAACTGTTTTTT
>TRBV4-2|TRBJ1-1|.|.
CASSRDRDPLEAFF
TGTGCCAGCAGCCGGGATAGGGACCCTCTTGAAGCTTTCTTT
>TRBV20-1|TRBJ2-7|few|TRBD2
CSAIWTSGSYEQYF
TGCAGTGCTATTTGGACTAGCGGGAGCTACGAGCAGTACTTC
>TRBV9|TRBJ2-3|.|TRBD1
CASSVGQGTPVPDTQYF
TGTGCCAGCAGCGTAGGACAGGGAACCCCAGTCCCAGATACGCAGTATTTT
>TRBV5-6|TRBJ2-1|many|.
CASRQKIYNEQFF
TGTGCCAGCAGGCAGAAAATATACAATGAGCAGTTCTTC
>TRBV29-1|TRBJ2-3|few|.
CSADRAGGVDTQYF
TGCAGCGCCGACAGGGCCGGGGGGGTAGATACGCAGTATTTT
>TRBV12-3/TRBV12-4|TRBJ1-5|.|.
CASIQGNSGNQPQHF
TGTGCCAGCATCCAGGGGAATTCGGGCAATCAGCCCCAGCATTTT
>TRBV3-1|TRBJ2-2|.|.
CASSQDTNTGELFF
TGTGCCAGCAGCCAAGATACGAACACCGGGGAGCTGTTTTTT
>TRBV7-9|TRBJ1-4|few|.
CASSPLTTNEKLFF
TGTGCCAGCAGCCCTCTCACAACTAATGAAAAACTGTTTTTT
>TRBV5-1|TRBJ2-7|.|.
CASSSGDSPYEQYF
TGCGCCAGCAGCTCCGGAGACAGTCCCTACGAGCAGTACTTC
>TRBV7-2|TRBJ2-1|.|TRBD2
CASIPTEGLAGGNEQFF
TGTGCCAGCATCCCAACTGAAGGGCTAGCGGGGGGGAATGAGCAGTTCTTC
>TRBV5-1|TRBJ1-6|few|TRBD1
CASSSGTAVANSPLHF
TGCGCCAGCAGCTCGGGGACAGCCGTCGCGAATTCACCCCTCCACTTT
>TRBV7-2|TRBJ1-1|few|.
CASSWTIQGNTEAFF
TGTGCCAGCAGCTGGACAATACAGGGGAACACTGAAGCTTTCTTT
>TRBV7-9|TRBJ2-7|few|.
CASSLDNREYF
TGTGCCAGCAGCTTAGACAATCGGGAGTACTTC
>TRBV5-1|TRBJ2-5|.|TRBD1
CASSRTGALYQETQYF
TGCGCCAGCAGCCGGACAGGGGCCCTGTACCAAGAGACCCAGTACTTC
>TRBV25-1|TRBJ2-2|many|.
CASSEGGRIGELFF
TGTGCCAGCAGTGAAGGGGGGAGGATCGGGGAGCTGTTTTTT
>TRBV4-1|TRBJ1-4|.|.
CASSQADRSSEKLFF
TGCGCCAGCAGCCAAGCCGACAGGTCGAGTGAAAAACTGTTTTTT
>TRBV25-1|TRBJ2-7|.|TRBD1
CASSDSGTAYEQYF
TGTGCCAGCAGTGACTCCGGGACAGCCTACGAGCAGTACTTC
>TRBV18|TRBJ2-3|few|.
CASSPAGVSTDTQYF
TGTGCCAGCTCACCCGCCGGGGTAAGCACAGATACGCAGTATTTT
>TRBV20-1|TRBJ2-6|few|.
CSARDQTQGFSGANVLTF
TGCAGTGCTAGGGATCAAACCCAGGGATTTTCGGGGGCCAACGTCCTGACTTTC
>TRBV2|TRBJ2-7|many|.
CASSGVPVYEQYF
TGTGCCAGCAGTGGGGTACCAGTCTACGAGCAGTACTTC
>TRBV5-1|TRBJ1-2|.|TRBD1
CASSLSDRGASTYGYTF
TGCGCCAGCAGCTTATCGGACAGGGGCGCATCCACCTATGGCTACACCTTC